Listed below are T cell receptor beta chains from one sample, sequenced in a study of blood T cell repertoires in COVID-19. The assay was immunoSEQ multiplex PCR, and TCRdb's table has in-frame clones only and misses some. The table includes a few hundred thousand clones, around 84% detected once. Sequencing was performed on PBMCs or T cells enriched from blood (not recorded which). All receptors derive from a woman between 45 and 60 years old who had recovered from COVID-19. Each CDR3 is given with its conserved first and last residue. The order of the fields is clone size, J gene, D gene, CDR3 length, V gene, CDR3 protein, CDR3 DNA. A D gene is named only where the DNA matches it firmly. Only part of the rows carry a size: once, few, many, or a class if the clone is expanded.

abundance: few
j_gene: TRBJ1-2
d_gene: TRBD1
len: 12
v_gene: TRBV28
CDR3aa: CASSTGGFGYTF
CDR3nt: TGTGCCAGCAGCACAGGGGGCTTTGGCTACACCTTC

abundance: few
j_gene: TRBJ2-7
d_gene: .
len: 15
v_gene: TRBV5-5
CDR3aa: CASSLYRSTSYEQYF
CDR3nt: TGTGCCAGCAGCTTGTACCGGAGTACGTCCTACGAGCAGTACTTC

abundance: .
j_gene: TRBJ2-7
d_gene: TRBD2
len: 15
v_gene: TRBV10-2
CDR3aa: CASSEGLAGGNEQYF
CDR3nt: TGCGCCAGCAGTGAAGGACTAGCGGGAGGTAACGAGCAGTACTTC

abundance: .
j_gene: TRBJ2-7
d_gene: .
len: 13
v_gene: TRBV29-1
CDR3aa: CSVEKFQGYEQYF
CDR3nt: TGCAGCGTTGAGAAGTTCCAGGGCTACGAGCAGTACTTC

abundance: .
j_gene: TRBJ2-7
d_gene: TRBD2
len: 12
v_gene: TRBV28
CDR3aa: CAWGLEGYEQYF
CDR3nt: TGTGCCTGGGGACTAGAGGGCTACGAGCAGTACTTC

abundance: .
j_gene: TRBJ1-5
d_gene: .
len: 13
v_gene: TRBV7-9
CDR3aa: CASSFQGNQPQHF
CDR3nt: TGTGCCAGCAGCTTTCAGGGCAATCAGCCCCAGCATTTT

abundance: once
j_gene: TRBJ1-1
d_gene: .
len: 13
v_gene: TRBV6-5
CDR3aa: CASSYGRNTEAFF
CDR3nt: TGTGCCAGCAGTTATGGGCGGAACACTGAAGCTTTCTTT

abundance: .
j_gene: TRBJ2-1
d_gene: TRBD2
len: 12
v_gene: TRBV30
CDR3aa: CAWHGTTNEQFF
CDR3nt: TGTGCCTGGCATGGGACTACCAATGAGCAGTTCTTC

abundance: .
j_gene: TRBJ1-2
d_gene: TRBD1
len: 14
v_gene: TRBV6-5
CDR3aa: CASRPGQVEKGYTF
CDR3nt: TGTGCCAGCAGGCCGGGACAGGTTGAGAAGGGCTACACCTTC

abundance: .
j_gene: TRBJ1-1
d_gene: TRBD1
len: 13
v_gene: TRBV6-5
CDR3aa: CASSRDRGSEAFF
CDR3nt: TGTGCCAGCAGCCGGGACAGGGGGTCTGAAGCTTTCTTT

abundance: .
j_gene: TRBJ1-3
d_gene: .
len: 16
v_gene: TRBV5-1
CDR3aa: CASSQNQVNSGNTIYF
CDR3nt: TGCGCCAGCAGCCAAAACCAGGTCAACTCTGGAAACACCATATATTTT

abundance: .
j_gene: TRBJ1-5
d_gene: .
len: 15
v_gene: TRBV20-1
CDR3aa: CSASPTGSLNQPQHF
CDR3nt: TGCAGTGCTAGTCCTACAGGGTCGCTAAATCAGCCCCAGCATTTT

abundance: .
j_gene: TRBJ1-2
d_gene: TRBD1
len: 17
v_gene: TRBV27
CDR3aa: CASSLSPLMTGSRGYTF
CDR3nt: TGTGCCAGCAGTTTATCCCCCCTTATGACAGGGTCAAGAGGATACACCTTC

abundance: .
j_gene: TRBJ2-5
d_gene: TRBD2
len: 14
v_gene: TRBV29-1
CDR3aa: CSVEVGGRGETQYF
CDR3nt: TGCAGCGTTGAAGTAGGCGGGAGGGGAGAGACCCAGTACTTC

abundance: .
j_gene: TRBJ2-1
d_gene: .
len: 14
v_gene: TRBV3-1/TRBV3-2
CDR3aa: CATGRDPSYNEQFF
CDR3nt: TGTGCCACCGGGCGGGACCCGTCCTACAATGAGCAGTTCTTC

abundance: once
j_gene: TRBJ1-4
d_gene: .
len: 14
v_gene: TRBV7-9
CDR3aa: CASSLVEGSEKLFF
CDR3nt: TGTGCCAGCAGCTTAGTAGAGGGCTCGGAAAAACTGTTTTTT

abundance: .
j_gene: TRBJ2-1
d_gene: TRBD2
len: 11
v_gene: TRBV20-1
CDR3aa: CSVPGGNEQFF
CDR3nt: TGCAGTGTTCCGGGGGGAAATGAGCAGTTCTTC

abundance: few
j_gene: TRBJ1-2
d_gene: .
len: 13
v_gene: TRBV18
CDR3aa: CASSLQSSDGYTF
CDR3nt: TGTGCCAGCTCACTACAGAGTTCGGATGGCTACACCTTC

abundance: .
j_gene: TRBJ1-5
d_gene: TRBD1
len: 17
v_gene: TRBV28
CDR3aa: CASSSLGQGDSFQPQHF
CDR3nt: TGTGCCAGCAGTTCCCTAGGACAGGGGGATTCTTTTCAGCCCCAGCATTTT

abundance: .
j_gene: TRBJ1-3
d_gene: TRBD1
len: 19
v_gene: TRBV3-1/TRBV3-2
CDR3aa: CASSSRPNRGPYSGNTIYF
CDR3nt: TGTGCCAGCAGCTCTCGACCGAACAGGGGTCCCTACTCTGGAAACACCATATATTTT

abundance: few
j_gene: TRBJ2-1
d_gene: TRBD2
len: 18
v_gene: TRBV5-1
CDR3aa: CASSPLVGSGSMYNEQFF
CDR3nt: TGCGCCAGCAGCCCCCTAGTGGGTAGCGGGAGTATGTACAATGAGCAGTTCTTC

abundance: once
j_gene: TRBJ1-1
d_gene: .
len: 13
v_gene: TRBV10-1
CDR3aa: CASSDSGRTEAFF
CDR3nt: TGCGCCAGCAGTGATTCCGGGAGAACTGAAGCTTTCTTT

abundance: .
j_gene: TRBJ2-1
d_gene: TRBD2
len: 14
v_gene: TRBV11-3
CDR3aa: CASSLSGSYNEQFF
CDR3nt: TGTGCCAGCAGCCTTAGCGGGAGCTACAATGAGCAGTTCTTC

abundance: .
j_gene: TRBJ2-3
d_gene: .
len: 16
v_gene: TRBV21-1
CDR3aa: CASSKDPGPSTDTQYF
CDR3nt: TGTGCCAGCAGCAAAGATCCAGGGCCTAGCACAGATACGCAGTATTTT

abundance: .
j_gene: TRBJ2-3
d_gene: TRBD2
len: 14
v_gene: TRBV19
CDR3aa: CASSIGGGTDTQYF
CDR3nt: TGTGCCAGTAGTATCGGGGGGGGCACAGATACGCAGTATTTT

abundance: .
j_gene: TRBJ1-5
d_gene: TRBD1
len: 16
v_gene: TRBV19
CDR3aa: CASSTGTGKSNQPQHF
CDR3nt: TGTGCCAGTAGTACGGGGACAGGGAAGAGCAATCAGCCCCAGCATTTT

abundance: .
j_gene: TRBJ1-1
d_gene: .
len: 15
v_gene: TRBV6-2/TRBV6-3
CDR3aa: CASSSYSGQNTEAFF
CDR3nt: TGTGCCAGCAGTTCGTACTCGGGACAGAACACTGAAGCTTTCTTT

abundance: .
j_gene: TRBJ2-7
d_gene: .
len: 14
v_gene: TRBV15
CDR3aa: CATSRGTETYEQYF
CDR3nt: TGTGCCACCAGCAGAGGTACAGAGACCTACGAGCAGTACTTC

abundance: once
j_gene: TRBJ2-2
d_gene: TRBD2
len: 17
v_gene: TRBV28
CDR3aa: CASSLRTSGSNTGELFF
CDR3nt: TGTGCCAGCAGTTTACGGACTAGCGGGAGTAACACCGGGGAGCTGTTTTTT

abundance: .
j_gene: TRBJ2-3
d_gene: TRBD2
len: 15
v_gene: TRBV28
CDR3aa: CASSFSGRSTDTQYF
CDR3nt: TGTGCCAGCAGTTTTAGCGGGAGGTCCACAGATACGCAGTATTTT

abundance: .
j_gene: TRBJ1-2
d_gene: .
len: 13
v_gene: TRBV5-5
CDR3aa: CASSLGLSYGYTF
CDR3nt: TGTGCCAGCAGCTTGGGACTGAGCTATGGCTACACCTTC

abundance: .
j_gene: TRBJ1-2
d_gene: TRBD1
len: 14
v_gene: TRBV4-1
CDR3aa: CASSLTGQGNGYTF
CDR3nt: TGCGCCAGCAGCCTAACTGGACAGGGTAATGGCTACACCTTC